This passage covers 24 T cell receptor beta chains from one sample sequenced in a study of blood T cell repertoires in COVID-19. Produced via immunoSEQ multiplex PCR; TCRdb's table is partial and in-frame only. The sample has approximately 36,000 clones, about three quarters seen once; the top ten hold roughly 10%. The sequencing sample was made of peripheral blood. The receptors here all came from a man between 70 and 80 years old with COVID-19, enrolled during active disease.

Only a few counts were recorded for this clone. The rearrangement uses TRBV25-1 and TRBJ1-1; maybe TRBD1 (6 bases). The CDR3 consists of 14 residues. Germline assignment: CDR1 MGHDK and CDR2 SYGVNS. V was cut by 9 bases and J by 1 base, with 15 bases left in between. CDR3 bases: TGTGCCAGTGGACAGCCTGGAGGGAACACTGAAGCTTTCTTT. As protein: CASGQPGGNTEAFF.

V and J are TRBV3-1 (or the pseudogene TRBV3-2) and TRBJ1-5, with a tentative D call TRBD1 (6 bases). Per germline, CDR1 LGHDT and CDR2 YNNKEL (reference sequence). V lost 2 bases, J lost 1 base, and 12 bases lay in between. This CDR3 contains 16 residues. CDR3 nucleotide sequence: TGTGCCAGCAGCCAAAACAGGGTGTCGAGCAATCAGCCCCAGCATTTT. It encodes CASSQNRVSSNQPQHF.

A remark on this clone: An end of the junction does not agree with germline; a read error may underlie this. The V gene is TRBV29-1, the J gene TRBJ1-1; D is unresolved. The V gene's germline CDR1 is SQVTM and CDR2 ANQGSEA. The CDR3 consists of 13 residues. As DNA, the CDR3 is TGCAGCGCTGAACAGTCCCTGAACACTGAAGCTTTCTTT. As protein: CSAEQSLNTEAFF.

The table lists this clone with a few counts. V is TRBV28 and J is TRBJ2-1; possible D gene TRBD2, 7 bases. V was pared by 1 base and J by 5 bases, with 24 bases between. The CDR3 runs to 19 residues. Germline lookup yields CDR1 MDHEN and CDR2 SYDVKM. This CDR3 is CASSLFGWKAGHRNNEQFF. The CDR3 DNA follows: TGTGCCAGCAGTTTATTCGGATGGAAAGCGGGACACCGCAACAATGAGCAGTTCTTC.

CDR3 DNA: TGTGCCAGCAGCCAGACAGGGAACGGGCAGCCCCAGCATTTT. Its protein is CASSQTGNGQPQHF. The V gene is TRBV7-2, the J gene TRBJ1-5; 7 bases line up with TRBD1. With V trimmed by 5 bases and J by 7 bases, 8 bases remained unmatched. The CDR3 is 14 residues long. Germline V CDR1 and CDR2: SGHTA, FQGNSA.

CDR3 in DNA: TGTGCCAGCAGCCAAGATACAGGCCACCAAGAGACCCAGTACTTC. Translated, it gives CASSQDTGHQETQYF. The rearrangement joins TRBV3-1 (or the pseudogene TRBV3-2) to TRBJ2-5, with a tentative D call TRBD1 (5 bases). The V gene's germline CDR1 is LGHDT and CDR2 YNNKEL (reference sequence). Trimming pared 0 bases from V and 0 bases from J, leaving 8 bases between. This CDR3 is 15 amino acids long.

The V and J genes are TRBV5-1 and TRBJ1-1, with 10 bases fitting TRBD1. CDR1 is SGHRS, CDR2 YFSETQ, per germline. The CDR3 length is 12 residues. The V and J ends lost 4 bases and 12 bases, in that order; junction bases with no gene match: 6. The CDR3 sequence is CASSPDRGDPFF. The CDR3 DNA follows: TGCGCCAGCAGCCCGGACAGGGGGGACCCTTTCTTT.

Only one count was recorded for this clone. This chain uses TRBV30 with TRBJ1-1; possible D gene TRBD1, 5 bases. The CDR3 has 11 residues. Per the germline V gene, CDR1 is GTSNPN and CDR2 is SVGIG (reference sequence). Between the trimmed V and J ends, which lost 5 bases and 3 bases, there was a span of 7 bases. Here the CDR3 reads CAWAGYTEAFF. Written as DNA, the CDR3 is TGTGCCTGGGCAGGGTACACTGAAGCTTTCTTT.

The rearrangement uses TRBV6-6 and TRBJ1-3; D is perhaps TRBD1 (6 bases). CDR3 length: 16 residues. Per germline, CDR1 MNHNY and CDR2 SVGAGI (reference sequence). V was clipped by 2 bases and J by 4 bases, with 15 bases between them. The CDR3 nucleotides are TGTGCCAGCAGTTACCCCGGTGGGGGGGGCGGAAACACCATATATTTT. Protein sequence: CASSYPGGGGGNTIYF.

The chain joins TRBV3-1 (or the pseudogene TRBV3-2) to TRBJ2-1; TRBD2 aligns across 8 bases. The germline gives CDR1 LGHDT, CDR2 YNNKEL (reference sequence). The CDR3 is 15 amino acids. Unmatched junction bases numbered 5, after V lost 0 bases and J lost 7 bases. For the CDR3, the DNA is TGTGCCAGCAGCCAAGAGTGGGGACTAGAGAATGAGCAGTTCTTC. This translates into CASSQEWGLENEQFF.

This clone was seen only once. The chain uses TRBV29-1 and TRBJ2-7; D is uncertain. Trimming took 3 bases from V and 6 from J, leaving 15 bases between them. Germline V gene sequence: CDR1 SQVTM, CDR2 ANQGSEA. The CDR3 runs 13 residues. This chain's CDR3 is CSVDGLGSGEQYF. DNA for the CDR3: TGCAGCGTTGATGGTTTGGGCAGTGGCGAGCAGTACTTC.

This clone was picked up a small number of times. The CDR3 loop is CASSLFSNTEAFF. CDR3 in DNA: TGTGCCAGCAGTTTATTTAGCAACACTGAAGCTTTCTTT. The rearrangement joins TRBV27 to TRBJ1-1, with unresolved D. Trimming cost V 1 base and J 2 bases, with 5 bases left between them. Germline V CDR1 and CDR2: MNHEY, SMNVEV (reference sequence). This CDR3 has 13 residues.

This clone was picked up many times. This sequence joins TRBV15 and TRBJ2-1; 9 bases line up with TRBD2. J gave up 8 bases and V 1 base, and 6 bases lay outside the gene matches. The CDR3 totals 15 residues. The germline V gene encodes CDR1 LNHNV and CDR2 YYDKDF (reference sequence). The CDR3 sequence: CATSRGGAGGDEQFF. As DNA, the CDR3 is TGTGCCACCAGCAGAGGTGGTGCGGGAGGGGATGAGCAGTTCTTC.

CDR3 in DNA: TGCAGTGCTAGTAGGACTCGAAGTCCCTACGAGCAGTACTTC. This gives the protein CSASRTRSPYEQYF. The chain carries TRBV20-1 and TRBJ2-7, with D possibly being TRBD2 (5 bases). CDR3 length: 14 residues. With 3 bases removed from V and 2 bases from J, the gap between germline ends came to 14 bases. Germline lookup yields CDR1 DFQATT and CDR2 SNEGSKA (reference sequence).

The chain uses TRBV5-1 and TRBJ2-5; D remains unclear. CDR1 is SGHRS and CDR2 is YFSETQ in the germline V gene. V gave up 1 base and J gave up 0 bases, with 7 bases separating them. This CDR3 has 14 amino acids. The CDR3 coding sequence is TGCGCCAGCAGCTTGTTCCTAGACCAAGAGACCCAGTACTTC. Translating it yields CASSLFLDQETQYF.

The chain joins TRBV6-5 to TRBJ1-5, with a tentative D call TRBD1 (5 bases). CDR1 and CDR2 from the germline V gene are MNHEY and SVGAGI. The CDR3 totals 15 residues. The V end was cut by 2 bases, the J end by 2 bases, with 10 bases between. The CDR3 loop is CASSYAGGGNQPQHF. CDR3 sequence (DNA): TGTGCCAGCAGTTACGCGGGGGGAGGCAATCAGCCCCAGCATTTT.

The chain joins TRBV7-8 to TRBJ1-2; TRBD1 matches at 7 bases. Germline-derived CDR1 and CDR2 are SGHVS and FQNEAQ. This CDR3 spans 16 amino acids. J was trimmed by 1 base and V by 4 bases; bases with no gene match: 9. CDR3 loop: CASSSAPTGFNYGYTF. The CDR3 DNA reads as TGTGCCAGCAGCTCTGCCCCGACAGGGTTTAACTATGGCTACACCTTC.

The chain carries TRBV2 and TRBJ2-3, with 9 positions matching TRBD2. CDR1 SNHLY and CDR2 FYNNEI come from the germline V gene. This CDR3 is built from 15 residues. Trimming took 5 bases from V and 4 from J; bases not matched to a gene: 7. The DNA for the CDR3 is TGTGCCAGCAGTAGGGAGACTAGCGGATCAGATACGCAGTATTTT. Translated, it gives CASSRETSGSDTQYF. Variable domain in full (rest from reference TRBV2 and TRBJ2-3): EPEVTQTPSHQVTQMGQEVILRCVPISNHLYFYWYRQILGQKVEFLVSFYNNEISEKSEIFDDQFSVERPDGSNFTLKIRSTKLEDSAMYFCASSRETSGSDTQYFGPGTRLTVL.

The chain links TRBV7-8 to TRBJ2-1; 9 bases map to TRBD1. Germline V lookup: CDR1 SGHVS, CDR2 FQNEAQ. This CDR3 has 13 residues. V lost 5 bases and J lost 8; bases outside the gene matches: 4. CDR3 bases: TGTGCCAGCAGCGTCACAGGGGGCCATGAGCAGTTCTTC. Translating it yields CASSVTGGHEQFF.

The chain employs TRBV10-2 and TRBJ2-7; 10 bases line up with TRBD1. The junction had 10 bases not matched to a gene; V was cut back by 9 bases and J by 5 bases. The germline gives CDR1 WSHSY, CDR2 SAAADI. The CDR3 has 14 amino acids. The DNA for the CDR3 is TGCGCCAGTACAGACAGGGGGCTTGTGAACGAGCAGTACTTC. Amino acids: CASTDRGLVNEQYF.

V usage is TRBV28 and J usage is TRBJ1-2; 8 bases match TRBD1. J lost 7 bases, V lost 7 bases, and 17 bases had no gene match. The CDR3 spans 16 residues. Per the germline V gene, CDR1 is MDHEN and CDR2 is SYDVKM. The CDR3 bases are TGTGCCAGCACCCAATCCCCCCACAGGGGGAGAATTGGCTACACCTTC. Translated: CASTQSPHRGRIGYTF.

This clone occurred a few times. The J gene is TRBJ1-1, the V gene TRBV7-9; D is undetermined. The germline gives CDR1 SEHNR, CDR2 FQNEAQ (reference sequence). Trimming took 4 bases from V and 8 from J, leaving 14 bases between them. CDR3 length: 13 amino acids. CDR3 sequence reads: CASSSRASGEAFF. CDR3 in DNA: TGTGCCAGCAGCTCAAGGGCCTCGGGGGAAGCTTTCTTT.

This chain links TRBV9 with TRBJ1-4; 7 nucleotides align to TRBD1. The CDR3 has 16 residues. J gave up 8 bases and V 3 bases, and 13 bases lay outside the gene matches. CDR1 and CDR2 from the germline V gene are SGDLS and YYNGEE. This CDR3 reads CASSANPTGHSEKLFF. The CDR3 DNA reads as TGTGCCAGCAGCGCAAATCCGACAGGGCATTCGGAAAAACTGTTTTTT.

The chain has TRBV19 and TRBJ1-3, with a weak D call TRBD1 (5 bases). Between the trimmed V and J ends, which lost 3 bases and 2 bases, there was a span of 8 bases. The CDR3 totals 14 residues. Looked up from germline, CDR1 is LNHDA and CDR2 is SQIVND (reference sequence). This CDR3 is CASSIRAAGNTIYF. Here the CDR3 DNA reads TGTGCCAGTAGTATCAGGGCGGCTGGAAACACCATATATTTT. The variable domain in full, completed from reference TRBV19 and TRBJ1-3, reads DGGITQSPKYLFRKEGQNVTLSCEQNLNHDAMYWYRQDPGQGLRLIYYSQIVNDFQKGDIAEGYSVSREKKESFPLTVTSAQKNPTAFYLCASSIRAAGNTIYFGEGSWLTVV.